This TCR beta chain comes out of a study of early stage breast cancer tumors. Study information: ER+/PR+/HER2- status applied to about 80% of the 16 invasive breast tumors.

Clones were sequenced by immunoSEQ multiplex PCR, and TCRdb holds only the in-frame ones, with some missing. The sample lists about 34,000 clones, roughly 80% occurring once. Findings and caveats of the study: Compared with adjacent normal breast tissue, tumors showed around 2.7-fold greater T cell density and higher clonality.

There are 15 residues in the CDR3. Germline V CDR1 and CDR2: SGDLS, YYNGEE. Losses at the gene ends were 4 bases for V and 3 bases for J; bases not matched to a gene: 7. By proportion, this clone is medium-sized. Its antigen is not known. The sample was breast tumor tissue. This chain links TRBV9 with TRBJ2-7, with TRBD2 matching 10 bases. The receptor was derived from a person aged 25 to 39 with breast cancer. The CDR3 sequence is CASSPGQREGYEQYF. Written as DNA, the CDR3 is TGTGCCAGCAGCCCGGGACAGCGGGAGGGCTACGAGCAGTACTTC.